This T cell receptor beta chain was identified during a study of blood T cell repertoires in COVID-19. Recruits, aged about 18 to 89 years, lived in some 25 US areas. Assignments of participants to cohorts depended upon their own reported clinical history. Per the original methods: Amplification from reference gene primers served as the basis for estimated nucleated cell counts. TCRdb keeps only in-frame clones here, not all; method: immunoSEQ multiplex PCR. V and J calls plus clone size are reproduced from that table; the DNA served to infer D and trimming. The sample shows around 250,000 clones, over 80% of them seen only once. The CDR3 loop spans 15 amino acids. The germline CDR1 and CDR2 sequences are MNHEY and SVGAGI. V was shortened by 2 bases and J by 7 bases, with 12 bases between the two germline ends.

The TCR originated in a human donor in a cohort exposed to, infected with or recovered from COVID-19 (not recorded which). The donor label of this sample is uncertain. The sample was PBMCs or T cells enriched from blood (not recorded which). V is TRBV6-5 and J is TRBJ1-6; no firm D call. CDR3 sequence: CASSYGLGENSPLHF. CDR3 coding DNA: TGTGCCAGCAGTTACGGACTTGGGGAGAATTCACCCCTCCACTTT.